This TCR beta chain was identified in a study of PD-1 blockade in classical Hodgkin lymphoma. Exposure to brentuximab vedotin varied, and each patient had relapsed following autologous stem cell transplantation. Magnetic negative selection, applied to thawed PBMCs, was used to isolate the CD8+ T cells. When best responses were assessed, they were complete response, partial response or progressive disease. In regard to this clone: The antigen is not known.

Study-wide findings and caveats: CD8+ TCR diversity did not rise significantly by C4D1, unlike CD4+. Patients excluded were those beginning nivolumab under 1 year after ASCT. Diversity similar to that of newly diagnosed patients was seen at baseline in complete responders.

Using immunoSEQ multiplex PCR, the repertoire was profiled, and TCRdb retains in-frame clones only, with some absent. The table lists about 7,900 clones, approximately 86% of them singletons. Trimming left V 3 bases short and J 0 bases short, with 9 bases between. In germline, CDR1 is MDHEN, CDR2 SYDVKM. This CDR3 has 15 amino acids. The receptor's source is a human donor with classical Hodgkin lymphoma. Here the sequenced sample was CD8+ T cells from blood, taken at baseline. The chain recombines TRBV28 with TRBJ2-1; D possibly corresponds to TRBD2 (5 bases). The CDR3 protein is CASSFRGFSYNEQFF. In DNA, the CDR3 is TGTGCCAGCAGTTTTCGCGGGTTCTCCTACAATGAGCAGTTCTTC.